The TCR beta chain described here comes from a study of CD8+CD57+ T cells in acquired aplastic anemia. Turning to the study itself: Isolated CD4+ and CD8+ cells, once sorted, yielded DNA averaging about 3.1 ug.

The CDR3 has 14 residues. Germline CDR1 MNHNS, CDR2 SASEGT. V lost 6 bases, J lost 10 bases, and 9 bases stayed unmatched. Whole-study findings and limits: Researchers report that some 31 CD8+ CDR3 sequences appeared in both patients and controls.

For CDR3 and TCR beta VDJ profiling, genomic DNA was the template used. TCRdb redid the calling of the reads with MiXCR, one entry per CDR3 protein. Here the sample spans 400,000 to 600,000 distinct CDR3 sequences, around 33% being singletons. This clonotype has only a few counts. Its antigen is not identified. Sequencing was done on patients that had shown CD8+CD57+ cell expansion by flow cytometry. As a group, the patients uniformly had severe acquired aplastic anemia. No patient had been given any therapy when blood was sampled. The clonotype comes from a human donor with aplastic anemia. The chain links TRBV6-1 to TRBJ1-6; 7 bases agree with TRBD1. The sample taken for sequencing was sorted CD4+, CD8+, or CD8+CD57+ T cells (not recorded which) from PBMCs. CDR3 loop: CASRRQGSGSPLHF. CDR3 sequence (DNA): TGTGCCAGCAGGAGACAGGGTTCGGGGTCACCCCTCCACTTT.